The clone carrying this T cell receptor beta chain showed up just once. Original methodology: Amplification of reference gene primers provided the estimated nucleated cell counts. Profiling relied on immunoSEQ multiplex PCR, and the TCRdb table lists in-frame clones only, not all of them. V and J calls and clone size are as listed in that table; D and trimming were resolved from the DNA. The data show hundreds of thousands of clones, 85% to 90% seen once. Trimming cost V 8 bases and J 0 bases; bases outside gene matches: 8. The CDR3 contains 17 residues. The germline V gene has CDR1 LNHDA and CDR2 SQIVND (reference sequence). These data are taken from a study of blood T cell repertoires in COVID-19. Whole-study context: COVID-19 samples, acute and convalescent, were from the United States, Italy and Spain. In each case, the material was cDNA or gDNA derived from T cells, B-cell-depleted T cells, or PBMCs.

The receptor's source is a man in his fifties or sixties who had recovered from COVID-19. V and J are TRBV19 and TRBJ1-3; 12 nucleotides line up with TRBD1. The sequenced sample was peripheral blood. The CDR3 here is CASLRDRGLFSGNTIYF. CDR3 coding DNA: TGTGCCAGTCTCCGGGACAGGGGGCTTTTCTCTGGAAACACCATATATTTT.